Presented here are 22 T cell receptor beta chains from one specimen sequenced in a study of siplizumab effects on memory and regulatory T cells. The data were produced by immunoSEQ multiplex PCR, yet TCRdb's version contains in-frame clones alone and is incomplete. The sample holds some 120,000 clones, less than 95% seen once. Sequenced sample: non-Treg CD4+ T cells sorted from blood. These receptors were obtained from a human donor in good health.

The chain links TRBV27 to TRBJ1-1, with 8 bases that match TRBD1. Germline CDR1 reads MNHEY; CDR2 reads SMNVEV (reference sequence). V lost 6 bases and J lost 4; bases outside the gene matches: 10. The CDR3 runs to 15 residues. Here the CDR3 DNA reads TGTGCCAGCAGAAACGACAGGGGAAAAGGCACTGAAGCTTTCTTT. Its protein is CASRNDRGKGTEAFF.

This clone has only one observation. The CDR3 bases are TGCGCCAGCAGCCGAATCGAGGGGAGCACTGAAGCTTTCTTT. It yields the protein CASSRIEGSTEAFF. The rearrangement uses TRBV5-1 and TRBJ1-1, with a possible D match to TRBD1 (5 bases). The germline gives CDR1 SGHRS, CDR2 YFSETQ. This CDR3 comprises 14 residues. V was clipped by 4 bases and J by 4 bases, with 14 bases between them.

This clone was observed a handful of times. The CDR3, as DNA: TGTGCCAGCACCCTAGGGCAAGAGACCCAGTACTTC. It is translated as CASTLGQETQYF. The chain links TRBV7-9 to TRBJ2-5; D is unclear. Germline CDR1 and CDR2: SEHNR and FQNEAQ (reference sequence). Trimming removed 7 bases at V and 2 bases at J, with 8 bases between. This CDR3 comprises 12 residues.

This clone was observed once. This chain links TRBV6-6 with TRBJ2-1, with TRBD2 identical over 11 bases. This CDR3 spans 15 amino acids. V lost 8 bases to trimming and J lost 0 bases; unmatched junction nucleotides: 3. Germline V gives CDR1 MNHNY, CDR2 SVGAGI (reference sequence). The CDR3 DNA is TGTGCCAGCTGGGGACTAGCGGACTCCTACAATGAGCAGTTCTTC. It is translated as CASWGLADSYNEQFF.

This chain connects TRBV30 to TRBJ2-1, with D perhaps matching TRBD2 (7 bases). The germline gives CDR1 GTSNPN, CDR2 SVGIG (reference sequence). V was pared by 1 base and J by 3 bases, with 25 bases between. CDR3 length equals 19 residues. The CDR3 here is CAWSGSQRGRGPHYNEQFF. The DNA of the CDR3 is TGTGCCTGGAGTGGCAGCCAACGAGGGCGGGGGCCTCACTACAATGAGCAGTTCTTC.

The V gene is TRBV6-1, the J gene TRBJ2-3; perhaps TRBD2 as D (5 bases). The CDR3 runs 13 residues. Germline V lookup: CDR1 MNHNS, CDR2 SASEGT. V was shortened by 7 bases and J by 4 bases, with 12 bases between the two germline ends. The CDR3 nucleotides are TGTGCCAGCATCTGGCGGGCTGCAGATACGCAGTATTTT. It codes for CASIWRAADTQYF.

This clone was counted a single time. This sequence joins TRBV5-4 and TRBJ2-1, with D unclear. Germline-derived CDR1 and CDR2 are SGHNT and YYREEE (reference sequence). Trimming left V 4 bases short and J 9 bases short, with 11 bases between. This CDR3 has 12 amino acids. The CDR3 region has the DNA TGTGCCAGCAGCGGGCCGCCAAGTGAGCAGTTCTTC. Its protein product is CASSGPPSEQFF.

This clone was recorded only once. CDR3 nucleotide sequence: TGTGCCAGCAGCTTTCAGGGTTTCGCTGAAGCTTTCTTT. Translation: CASSFQGFAEAFF. The genes are TRBV5-6 and TRBJ1-1, with D possibly being TRBD1 (5 bases). Germline assignment: CDR1 SGHDT and CDR2 YYEEEE. CDR3 size: 13 residues. V lost 2 bases and J 6 bases, leaving 11 bases between the germline ends.

This chain joins TRBV25-1 and TRBJ1-3; a possible D gene is TRBD1 (6 bases). Germline CDR1 reads MGHDK; CDR2 reads SYGVNS. CDR3 length: 14 residues. Trimming stripped 8 bases from V and 2 bases from J, with 13 bases between. CDR3 loop: CASGGQGPGNTIYF. CDR3 DNA: TGTGCCAGCGGGGGGCAGGGCCCTGGAAACACCATATATTTT. Using reference TRBV25-1 and TRBJ1-3 for the parts outside the CDR3, the full variable domain is EADIYQTPRYLVIGTGKKITLECSQTMGHDKMYWYQQDPGMELHLIHYSYGVNSTEKGDLSSESTVSRIRTEHFPLTLESARPSHTSQYLCASGGQGPGNTIYFGEGSWLTVV.

The rearrangement joins TRBV27 to TRBJ1-3, with 7 bases matching TRBD1. V trimming: 5 bases; J trimming: 0 bases; junction bases outside the gene matches: 4. This CDR3 is built from 15 residues. Germline V CDR1 and CDR2: MNHEY, SMNVEV (reference sequence). The CDR3 spells CASSPDRDSGNTIYF. The CDR3 DNA reads as TGTGCCAGCAGTCCCGACAGGGACTCTGGAAACACCATATATTTT.

The chain couples TRBV2 to TRBJ2-1, with a tentative D call TRBD2 (6 bases). Germline-derived CDR1 and CDR2 are SNHLY and FYNNEI. The V gene lost 6 bases and the J gene lost 5 bases, with 20 bases spanning the gap. CDR3 length: 16 amino acids. Here the CDR3 reads CASRGGTPRTDNEQFF. CDR3 nucleotide sequence: TGTGCCAGCAGGGGTGGGACTCCTAGAACCGACAATGAGCAGTTCTTC.

This clone was recorded a few times. The chain uses TRBV12-5 and TRBJ2-7; D is undetermined. CDR3 length equals 12 residues. V lost 1 base to trimming and J lost 7 bases, with 8 bases between them. Germline V gene sequence: CDR1 LGHNT, CDR2 FRNRAP. The CDR3 spells CASGLALREQYF. The CDR3 region has the DNA TGTGCTAGTGGTTTGGCCTTGAGGGAGCAGTACTTC.

This rearrangement joins TRBV6-6 to TRBJ2-5; D might be TRBD2 (6 bases). The CDR3 length is 13 residues. CDR1 and CDR2 from the germline V gene are MNHNY and SVGAGI (reference sequence). V was pared by 6 bases and J by 5 bases, with 13 bases between. The CDR3 nucleotides are TGTGCCAGCAGCCTGGGGGGTTGGGAGACCCAGTACTTC. Protein product: CASSLGGWETQYF.

This clone occurred once. The rearrangement joins TRBV5-1 to TRBJ1-1, with D possibly matching TRBD1 (5 bases). The CDR3 is 17 amino acids. CDR1 SGHRS and CDR2 YFSETQ come from the germline V gene. V lost 1 base and J 5 bases, leaving 21 bases between the germline ends. CDR3 region: CASSLTRDSGVGTEAFF. CDR3 coding DNA: TGCGCCAGCAGCTTGACCCGGGACTCCGGGGTAGGAACTGAAGCTTTCTTT.

This clone came up once. The V call is TRBV5-4, the J call TRBJ1-1; TRBD1 is a possible D gene (6 bases). Trimming took off 4 bases at V and 5 bases at J, with 15 bases between the two ends. Germline CDR1 reads SGHNT; CDR2 reads YYREEE (reference sequence). The CDR3 spans 14 residues. CDR3 sequence reads: CASSLPGAWTEAFF. Here the CDR3 DNA reads TGTGCCAGCAGCCTACCAGGGGCTTGGACTGAAGCTTTCTTT.

The V gene is TRBV5-1, the J gene TRBJ1-2; D ambiguous. CDR1 is SGHRS and CDR2 is YFSETQ in the germline V gene. This CDR3 has 14 amino acids. Deletions cut 4 bases from V and 3 bases from J, with 13 bases between. DNA for the CDR3: TGCGCCAGCAGCCCAGCGACTGAAGACTATGGCTACACCTTC. It encodes CASSPATEDYGYTF.

In its sample, this clone was seen once. The genes are TRBV10-2 and TRBJ1-2; 9 bases agree with TRBD1. In germline, CDR1 is WSHSY, CDR2 SAAADI. This CDR3 has 13 amino acids. V gave up 10 bases and J gave up 8 bases; unmatched junction bases: 11. CDR3 region: CATWDRARAGYTF. CDR3 nucleotide sequence: TGCGCCACCTGGGACAGGGCCCGTGCGGGCTACACCTTC.

A single count supports this clone. The chain carries TRBV18 and TRBJ2-5; D is unclear. From germline, CDR1 is KGHSH and CDR2 LQKENI. The CDR3 has 15 residues. Trimming removed 0 bases at V and 7 bases at J, with 15 bases between. The CDR3 protein is CASSPPGSLEGTQYF. In DNA, the CDR3 is TGTGCCAGCTCACCACCGGGATCCCTGGAAGGGACCCAGTACTTC.

To note about this clone: The sample has other DNA sequences that encode this CDR3 too. This sequence joins TRBV19 and TRBJ2-2, with a possible D match to TRBD1 (5 bases). The CDR3 sequence is 14 residues long. V dropped 3 bases and J dropped 3 bases, with 8 bases sitting between them. The germline V gene has CDR1 LNHDA and CDR2 SQIVND (reference sequence). The CDR3 is CASSMGRDTGELFF. The CDR3 DNA sequence: TGTGCCAGTAGTATGGGCAGGGACACCGGGGAGCTGTTTTTT. The full variable domain, rest sourced from reference TRBV19 and TRBJ2-2, is DGGITQSPKYLFRKEGQNVTLSCEQNLNHDAMYWYRQDPGQGLRLIYYSQIVNDFQKGDIAEGYSVSREKKESFPLTVTSAQKNPTAFYLCASSMGRDTGELFFGEGSRLTVL.

The chain has TRBV18 and TRBJ1-3, with 7 bases that match TRBD1. The CDR3 is made up of 19 amino acids. The J segment lost 2 bases and the V segment lost 4 bases, leaving 17 bases of the junction unmatched. The germline gives CDR1 KGHSH, CDR2 LQKENI. The CDR3 coding sequence is TGTGCCAGCTCACGCGCCGGGACAGCGATGTTAAGGGCTGGAAACACCATATATTTT. Its translation: CASSRAGTAMLRAGNTIYF.

This chain connects TRBV10-3 to TRBJ2-7; 7 positions agree with TRBD1. Germline V CDR1 and CDR2: ENHRY, SYGVKD. The trim removed 6 bases at V and 0 bases at J, leaving 5 bases unmatched. The CDR3 is made up of 14 amino acids. CDR3 region: CAISGDRSSYEQYF. For the CDR3, the DNA is TGTGCCATCAGCGGGGACAGAAGCTCCTACGAGCAGTACTTC.

The rearrangement uses TRBV6-5 and TRBJ1-1, with a possible D match to TRBD1 (6 bases). CDR1 and CDR2 (germline): MNHEY, SVGAGI. V was cut by 5 bases and J by 3 bases, with 16 bases left in between. This CDR3 is built from 15 residues. The CDR3 sequence is CASSHRQVRYTEAFF. The CDR3 region has the DNA TGTGCCAGCAGTCACCGACAGGTGCGGTACACTGAAGCTTTCTTT.